This T cell receptor beta chain stems from a study of blood T cell repertoires in COVID-19. About the research overall: Acute-phase and convalescent COVID-19 samples originated in the United States, Italy and Spain. PBMCs, B-cell-depleted T cells, or T cells were the source of the cDNA or gDNA that made up the material.

Authors' data handling: Nucleated cell number was recorded as an estimate derived from reference gene primer amplification. Here immunoSEQ multiplex PCR was the method, and the copy in TCRdb shows in-frame clones only, minus some. The V and J calls and clone size are taken from that table; D and trimming were inferred from the DNA. Of 150,000 to 200,000 clones listed, about 81% are singletons. Sequenced: peripheral blood. The sequence was collected from a woman in her fifties or sixties with COVID-19, enrolled during active disease.

The CDR3 region is CASTASENTGELFF. The CDR3 DNA is TGCGCCAGCACTGCTAGCGAGAACACCGGGGAGCTGTTTTTT. The rearrangement links TRBV10-2 to TRBJ2-2; D might be TRBD2 (6 bases). This CDR3 contains 14 residues. V lost 7 bases and J lost 1, with 10 bases in between. Germline lookup yields CDR1 WSHSY and CDR2 SAAADI.